These 2 T cell receptor beta chains were sequenced from one sample in a study of blood T cells in healthy people across ages. It was with a sample-barcoded 5' primer and a J-beta primer mix that a second PCR of about 6 to 11 cycles was run. One entry per CDR3 protein, called by TCRdb with MiXCR from the 5' RACE reads. Here the sample spans around 1,500,000 distinct CDR3 sequences, approximately 38% being singletons. Source material: blood. Receptors originate from a woman between 18 and 29 years old in good health.

The gene calls are TRBV21-1 and TRBJ2-7; the table names TRBD2, a call not compared with the DNA. TRBV21-1 is a listed pseudogene. The CDR3 loop spans 15 amino acids. CDR3 DNA: TGTGCCATGCGGGACGGACTAGCGTTTTTGTACGAGCAGTACTTC. This gives the protein CAMRDGLAFLYEQYF.

V gene TRBV30 combines with J gene TRBJ1-2; 9 nucleotides agree with TRBD1. The CDR3 covers 14 residues. CDR1 and CDR2 (germline): GTSNPN, SVGIG (reference sequence). V was pared by 6 bases and J by 4 bases, with 9 bases of the junction left unmatched. Here the CDR3 DNA reads TGTGCCTGCACAGGGGGCGGTCCGGGCTATGGCTACACCTTC. Translated: CACTGGGPGYGYTF.